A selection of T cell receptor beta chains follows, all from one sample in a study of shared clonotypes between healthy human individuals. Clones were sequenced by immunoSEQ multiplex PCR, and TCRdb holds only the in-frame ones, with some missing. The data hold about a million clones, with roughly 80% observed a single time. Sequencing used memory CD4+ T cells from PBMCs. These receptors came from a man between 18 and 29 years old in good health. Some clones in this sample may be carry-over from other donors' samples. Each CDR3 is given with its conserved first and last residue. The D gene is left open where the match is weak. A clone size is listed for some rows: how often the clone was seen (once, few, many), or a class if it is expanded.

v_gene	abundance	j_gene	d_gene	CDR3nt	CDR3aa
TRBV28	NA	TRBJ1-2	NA	TGTGCCAGCAGCCCCAGGGCGATCCTCTATGGCTACACCTTC	CASSPRAILYGYTF
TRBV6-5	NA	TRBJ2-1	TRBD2	TGTGCCAGCAGTTCCCGGGTAGCGGGAGACGAGCAGTTCTTC	CASSSRVAGDEQFF
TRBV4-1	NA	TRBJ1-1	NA	TGCGCCAGCAGCCGAAGGGGGTACACTGAAGCTTTCTTT	CASSRRGYTEAFF
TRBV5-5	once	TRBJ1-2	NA	TGTGCCAGCAGCTTGTTAGTTACCCCTGGTGATGGCTACACCTTC	CASSLLVTPGDGYTF
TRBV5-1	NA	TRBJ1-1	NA	TGCGCCAGCAGCTTGGCGGGAATGAACACTGAAGCTTTCTTT	CASSLAGMNTEAFF
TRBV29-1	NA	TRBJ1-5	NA	TGCAGCGTTGAAGATGCGGGGGATCCCCAGCATTTT	CSVEDAGDPQHF
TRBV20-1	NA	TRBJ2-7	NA	TGCAGTGCTTATTCCTACGAGCAGTACTTC	CSAYSYEQYF
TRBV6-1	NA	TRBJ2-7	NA	TGTGCCAGCATTCGACCGGGACAAACTAAAGGGGGGCAGTACTTC	CASIRPGQTKGGQYF
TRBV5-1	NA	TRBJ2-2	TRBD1	TGCGCCAGCAGCTTGGGTCCCGGGACAGGGGCCGGGGAGCTGTTTTTT	CASSLGPGTGAGELFF
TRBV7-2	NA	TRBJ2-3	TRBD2	TGTGCCAGCAGCTTAGGGTCTCCTAGCGGGAGTTCGCAGTATTTT	CASSLGSPSGSSQYF
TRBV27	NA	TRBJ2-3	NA	TGTGCCAGCAGTTTCCGGAGGGGTACGCAGTATTTT	CASSFRRGTQYF
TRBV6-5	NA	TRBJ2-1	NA	TGTGCCAGCAGCATGGCCGGGACGACCTACAATGAGCAGTTCTTC	CASSMAGTTYNEQFF
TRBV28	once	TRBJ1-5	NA	TGTGCCAGCAGTATTACCCCCAGCTGGGAGCAGCCCCAGCATTTT	CASSITPSWEQPQHF
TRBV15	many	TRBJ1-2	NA	TGTGCCACCAGCAGAGAGACAGGAAATAACTATGGCTACACCTTC	CATSRETGNNYGYTF
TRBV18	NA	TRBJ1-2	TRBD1	TGTGCCAGCTCACCCCGACAGGGCGATAGCTATGGCTACACCTTC	CASSPRQGDSYGYTF
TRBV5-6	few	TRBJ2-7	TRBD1	TGTGCCAGCAGCGGCCGGGACAGGGCTTTCCACGAGCAGTACTTC	CASSGRDRAFHEQYF
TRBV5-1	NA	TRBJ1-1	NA	TGCGCCAGCAGCCCCAACACCCGGGGGGCAGACACTGAAGCTTTCTTT	CASSPNTRGADTEAFF
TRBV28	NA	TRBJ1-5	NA	TGTGCCAGCAGTTCTACCGGGTCCTACAATCAGCCCCAGCATTTT	CASSSTGSYNQPQHF
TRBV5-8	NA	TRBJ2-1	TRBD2	TGTGCCAGCAGCCCCGGGACTAGCGGGAGAGTCTACAATGAGCAGTTCTTC	CASSPGTSGRVYNEQFF
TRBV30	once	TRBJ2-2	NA	TGTGCCTCGGGCAAATTCCTTACCGGGGAGCTGTTTTTT	CASGKFLTGELFF
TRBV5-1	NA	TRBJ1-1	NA	TGCGCCAGCAGCGAGCAAGGGGGGCTGGGCACTGAAGCTTTCTTT	CASSEQGGLGTEAFF
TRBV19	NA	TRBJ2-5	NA	TGTGCCAGTAGTATCATGGGGTCCCTGGAGACCCAGTACTTC	CASSIMGSLETQYF